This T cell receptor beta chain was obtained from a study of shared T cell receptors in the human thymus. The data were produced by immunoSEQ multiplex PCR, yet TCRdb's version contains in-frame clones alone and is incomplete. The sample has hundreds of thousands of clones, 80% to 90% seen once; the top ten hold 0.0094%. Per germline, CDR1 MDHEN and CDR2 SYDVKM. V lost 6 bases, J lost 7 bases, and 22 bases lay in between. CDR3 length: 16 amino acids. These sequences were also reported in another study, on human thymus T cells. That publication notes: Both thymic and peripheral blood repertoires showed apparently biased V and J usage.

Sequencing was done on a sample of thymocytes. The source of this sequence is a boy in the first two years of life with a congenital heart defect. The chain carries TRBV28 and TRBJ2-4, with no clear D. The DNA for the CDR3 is TGTGCCAGCAGCCAAACCCTGGGCCAATTTTTGAACATTCAGTACTTC. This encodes CASSQTLGQFLNIQYF.